Presented here are 6 T cell receptor beta chains from one specimen sequenced in a study of response to subunit inactivated influenza vaccine. TCRdb fed the RT-PCR reads into MiXCR, producing one record per CDR3 protein. The sample holds 500,000 to 650,000 distinct CDR3 sequences; less than 10% are singletons and the top ten take approximately 12%. Sequenced here: PBMCs from blood, sampled around 25 months after vaccination. All receptors derive from a man aged 50 to 75 who received an inactivated influenza vaccine.

Ten or more counts support this clonotype. The chain uses TRBV29-1 and TRBJ2-7; no firm D call. The CDR3 runs to 15 residues. V dropped 2 bases and J dropped 1 base, with 15 bases sitting between them. Germline V gives CDR1 SQVTM, CDR2 ANQGSEA. CDR3 in amino acids: CSVEFPYSGSYEQYF. The CDR3 DNA reads TGCAGCGTTGAATTCCCCTATTCCGGGTCCTACGAGCAGTACTTC.

The chain combines TRBV6-2 or TRBV6-3 with TRBJ2-3; the D gene could be TRBD1 or TRBD2 (5 bases each). CDR3 length: 16 residues. CDR1 is MNHEY and CDR2 is SVGEGT in the germline V gene. The V end lost 4 bases, the J end lost 2 bases, and 16 bases lay between the germline ends. The CDR3 reads CASSFGPRGITDTQYF. The DNA for the CDR3 is TGTGCCAGCAGTTTTGGACCGAGGGGCATCACAGATACGCAGTATTTT.

This clonotype was detected ten times or more. The CDR3 coding sequence is TGTGCCAGCATGGCGGAGAAGTATAGCAATCAGCCCCAGCATTTT. This gives the protein CASMAEKYSNQPQHF. The chain has TRBV6-2 or TRBV6-3 and TRBJ1-5; no reliable D call. This CDR3 spans 15 amino acids. V was clipped by 7 bases and J by 0 bases, with 13 bases between them. From germline, CDR1 is MNHEY and CDR2 SVGEGT.

There are a few counts of this clonotype. The chain combines TRBV20-1 with TRBJ2-1, with 7 bases identical to TRBD1. V lost 3 bases to trimming and J lost 4 bases; unmatched junction nucleotides: 9. Germline CDR1 DFQATT, CDR2 SNEGSKA (reference sequence). CDR3 length: 15 amino acids. CDR3 in DNA: TGCAGTGCTAGGCACGGACAGGCCTGGTACAATGAGCAGTTCTTC. Protein sequence: CSARHGQAWYNEQFF.

This chain connects TRBV7-2 to TRBJ1-4; the match to TRBD1 covers 9 bases. The CDR3 spans 15 residues. Germline V gives CDR1 SGHTA, CDR2 FQGNSA. The trim removed 5 bases at V and 14 bases at J, leaving 15 bases unmatched. CDR3 DNA sequence: TGTGCCAGCAGCGGACGGGACAGGGAACCTAATCGGCTGTTTTTT. It specifies CASSGRDREPNRLFF.

This clonotype appeared a few times. The chain has TRBV20-1 and TRBJ2-1; 12 nucleotides line up with TRBD2. Germline CDR1 DFQATT, CDR2 SNEGSKA (reference sequence). The CDR3 sequence is 16 residues long. V shed 5 bases and J 8 bases; nucleotides not matched to a gene: 13. The CDR3 loop is CSAGGPTSGSGHEQFF. CDR3 bases: TGCAGTGCTGGGGGCCCGACTAGCGGGAGTGGGCATGAGCAGTTCTTC.